This T cell receptor (beta chain) was documented in a study of blood T cell repertoires in COVID-19. Study as a whole: Sites across the United States, Italy and Spain contributed samples from acute and convalescent COVID-19. Nucleic acid was either cDNA or gDNA, and it came from T cells, B-cell-depleted T cells, or PBMCs.

Per the authors' pipeline: The assay estimated nucleated cells by amplifying reference gene primers. The table came from immunoSEQ multiplex PCR; TCRdb's copy has only in-frame clones and leaves some out. That table gives V, J and clone size, and the DNA gave D and trimming. The sample contains roughly 100,000 clones, approximately 80% of which appear only once. The CDR3 consists of 13 residues. The germline V gene encodes CDR1 SGHTS and CDR2 YDEGEE. J lost 6 bases, V lost 5 bases, and 4 bases had no gene match. Sequencing input: peripheral blood. The source is a woman aged 55-75 years with acute or convalescent COVID-19. The chain couples TRBV5-8 to TRBJ1-5, with 8 bases fitting TRBD1. The CDR3 loop reads CASRLQGAQPQHF. DNA for the CDR3: TGTGCCAGCAGACTTCAGGGGGCTCAGCCCCAGCATTTT.